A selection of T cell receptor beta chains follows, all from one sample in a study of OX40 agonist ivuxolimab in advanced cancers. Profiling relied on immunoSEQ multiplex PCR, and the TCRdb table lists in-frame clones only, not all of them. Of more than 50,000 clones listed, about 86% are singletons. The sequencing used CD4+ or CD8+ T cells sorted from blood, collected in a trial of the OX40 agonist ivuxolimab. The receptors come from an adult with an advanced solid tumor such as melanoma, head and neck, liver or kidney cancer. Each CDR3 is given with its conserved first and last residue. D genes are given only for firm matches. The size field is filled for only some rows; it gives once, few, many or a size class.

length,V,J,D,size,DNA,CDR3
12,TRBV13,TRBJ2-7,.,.,TGTGCCAGCAGCCTCGGGTTCTACGAGCAGTACTTC,CASSLGFYEQYF
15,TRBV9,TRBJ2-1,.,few,TGTGCCAGCAGCCCCCATAGTGGGGGAGACAATGAGCAGTTCTTC,CASSPHSGGDNEQFF
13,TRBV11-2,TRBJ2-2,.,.,TGTGCCAGCAGCTTAGCGGGCACCGGGGAGCTGTTTTTT,CASSLAGTGELFF
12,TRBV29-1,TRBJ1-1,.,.,TGCAGCGTAACAGGAGCAAACACTGAAGCTTTCTTT,CSVTGANTEAFF
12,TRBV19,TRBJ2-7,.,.,TGTGCCAGTAGTATAAGTAGCGACGAGCAGTACTTC,CASSISSDEQYF
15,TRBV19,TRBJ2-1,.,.,TGTGCCAGTAGTATCGGGTATAATCCCTACAATGAGCAGTTCTTC,CASSIGYNPYNEQFF
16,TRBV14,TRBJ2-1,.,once,TGTGCCAGCAGTCCAAGATATGAGGGAACGGGAAATGAGCAGTTCTTC,CASSPRYEGTGNEQFF
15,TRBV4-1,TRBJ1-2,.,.,TGCGCCAGCAGCCAAGAAGTCTTCCCCACCTATGGCTACACCTTC,CASSQEVFPTYGYTF
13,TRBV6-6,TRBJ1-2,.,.,TGTGCCAGCAGTTACCGGGACCTTTTCGATTACACCTTC,CASSYRDLFDYTF
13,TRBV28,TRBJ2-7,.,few,TGTGCCAGCAGTGGTGTGGGGGACTACGAGCAGTACTTC,CASSGVGDYEQYF
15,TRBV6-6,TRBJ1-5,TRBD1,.,TGTGCCAGCCGAGGGGACAGCTATAGCAATCAGCCCCAGCATTTT,CASRGDSYSNQPQHF
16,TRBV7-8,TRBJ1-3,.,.,TGTGCCAGCAGTAGAGTCGGACAGAGCTCTGGAAACACCATATATTTT,CASSRVGQSSGNTIYF
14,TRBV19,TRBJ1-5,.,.,TGTGCCAGTAGTATAGGCGAAGGGAGGGAGCCCCAGCATTTT,CASSIGEGREPQHF
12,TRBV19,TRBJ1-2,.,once,TGTGCCACTAGATCTTCCTCCTATGGCTACACCTTC,CATRSSSYGYTF
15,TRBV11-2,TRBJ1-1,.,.,TGTGCCAGCAGCTTACCTTGGGGCCAGAACACTGAAGCTTTCTTT,CASSLPWGQNTEAFF
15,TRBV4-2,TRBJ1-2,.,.,TGTGCCAGCAGCCAAGTCGGCGGGACTAACTATGGCTACACCTTC,CASSQVGGTNYGYTF
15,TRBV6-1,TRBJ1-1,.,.,TGTGCCAGCAGTGAAACACGGGGAGGTAACACTGAAGCTTTCTTT,CASSETRGGNTEAFF
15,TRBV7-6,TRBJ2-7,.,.,TGTGCCAGCAGCCCAAGAAGGCAGGGCACCCACGAGCAGTACTTC,CASSPRRQGTHEQYF
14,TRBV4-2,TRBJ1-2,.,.,TGTGCCAGCAGCCCCTTTGGGGGCACTTATGGCTACACCTTC,CASSPFGGTYGYTF
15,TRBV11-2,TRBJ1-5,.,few,TGTGCCAGCAGCTTAGTAGGGGCAGCTAATCAGCCCCAGCATTTT,CASSLVGAANQPQHF
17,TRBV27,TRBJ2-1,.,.,TGTGCCAGCAGCCTCGCGGGCCTCCCGAGCTCCTACAATGAGCAGTTCTTC,CASSLAGLPSSYNEQFF
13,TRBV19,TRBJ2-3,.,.,TGTGCCAGTAGTATCAAGAGCACAGATACGCAGTATTTT,CASSIKSTDTQYF
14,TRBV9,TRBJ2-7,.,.,TGTGCCAGCAGCGAACTTTCTAACAGCTACGAGCAGTACTTC,CASSELSNSYEQYF
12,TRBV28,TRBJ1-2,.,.,TGTGCCAGCAATGATCCTGGCTATGGCTACACCTTC,CASNDPGYGYTF
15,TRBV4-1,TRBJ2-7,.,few,TGCGCCAGCAGCCAAGTCTGGGGGGGCTTGGAGGAGCAGTACTTC,CASSQVWGGLEEQYF
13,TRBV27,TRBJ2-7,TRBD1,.,TGTGCCAGCGCAAGAGGGGGCCACTACGAGCAGTACTTC,CASARGGHYEQYF
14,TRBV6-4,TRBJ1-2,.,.,TGTGCCAGCAGCCCGGACCCCCTTGGAGGAGGCTACACCTTC,CASSPDPLGGGYTF
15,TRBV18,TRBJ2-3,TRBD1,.,TGTGCCAGCTCACCACCCGGGACAGGGACAGATACGCAGTATTTT,CASSPPGTGTDTQYF
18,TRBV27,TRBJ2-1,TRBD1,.,TGTGCCAGCAGTCGGGACAGGGGGCTGATTAGCGGGGGCGATGAGCAGTTCTTC,CASSRDRGLISGGDEQFF
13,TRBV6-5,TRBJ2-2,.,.,TGTGCCAGCAGTTCGACAGGCCCCGGGGAGCTGTTTTTT,CASSSTGPGELFF
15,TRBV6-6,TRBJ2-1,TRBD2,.,TGTGCCAGCAGTAAAGCGGGGGGAACTAGAAATGAGCAGTTCTTC,CASSKAGGTRNEQFF
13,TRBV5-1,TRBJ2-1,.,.,TGCGCCAGCAGCTTGGTCAGTTTCAATGAGCAGTTCTTC,CASSLVSFNEQFF
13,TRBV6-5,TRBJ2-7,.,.,TGTGCCAGCAGTCTAACACCGTTAGGCGAGCAGTACTTC,CASSLTPLGEQYF
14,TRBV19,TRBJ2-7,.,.,TGTGCCAGTGCCCGCTGGAGGGGAGCGGACGAGCAGTACTTC,CASARWRGADEQYF
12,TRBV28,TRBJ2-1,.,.,TGTGCCAGCGGATCATGGAACAATGAGCAGTTCTTC,CASGSWNNEQFF
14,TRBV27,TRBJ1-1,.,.,TGTGCCAGCAGTTTGAACGGAAAGGGTCCTGAAGCTTTCTTT,CASSLNGKGPEAFF
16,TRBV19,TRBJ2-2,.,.,TGTGCCAGTAGTATAGATGAATATATGGACACCGGGGAGCTGTTTTTT,CASSIDEYMDTGELFF
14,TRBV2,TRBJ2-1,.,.,TGTGCCAGCAGTGAAGAGCTTCAACACGATGAGCAGTTCTTC,CASSEELQHDEQFF
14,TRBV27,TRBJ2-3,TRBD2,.,TGTGCCAGCAGTGAGGGACTAAGCACAGATACGCAGTATTTT,CASSEGLSTDTQYF
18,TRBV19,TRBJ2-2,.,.,TGTGCCAGTAGTCCCCACGCCGTGGGGGGGCCCGTAGTCGGGGAGCTGTTTTTT,CASSPHAVGGPVVGELFF
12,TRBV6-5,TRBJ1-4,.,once,TGTGCCAGCAGTTACGGGGATGAAAAACTGTTTTTT,CASSYGDEKLFF
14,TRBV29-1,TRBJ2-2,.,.,TGCAGCGTTGAAGGGACGTCGAACACCGGGGAGCTGTTTTTT,CSVEGTSNTGELFF
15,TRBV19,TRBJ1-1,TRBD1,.,TGTGCCAGTAGTACCTCAGGTCTGTGGGGACAGGGGGCTTTCTTT,CASSTSGLWGQGAFF